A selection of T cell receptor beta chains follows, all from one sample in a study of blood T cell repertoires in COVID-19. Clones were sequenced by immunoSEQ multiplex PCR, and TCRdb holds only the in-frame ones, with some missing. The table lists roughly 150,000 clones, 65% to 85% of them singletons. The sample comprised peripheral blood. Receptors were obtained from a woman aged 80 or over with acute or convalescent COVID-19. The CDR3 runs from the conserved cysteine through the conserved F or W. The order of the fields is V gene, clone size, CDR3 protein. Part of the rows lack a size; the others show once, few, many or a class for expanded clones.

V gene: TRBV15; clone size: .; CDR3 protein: CATSRDWRVSYQPQHF
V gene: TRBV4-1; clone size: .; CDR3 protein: CASSRGGRDNEKLFF
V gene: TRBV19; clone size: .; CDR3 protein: CASTPTGFSEAFF
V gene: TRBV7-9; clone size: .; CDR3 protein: CASSSQGPEAFF
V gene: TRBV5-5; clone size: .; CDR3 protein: CASLPGKGAVGGQETQYF
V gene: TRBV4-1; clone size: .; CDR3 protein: CASSRRRGGQSTEAFF
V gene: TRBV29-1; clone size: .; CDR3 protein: CSVGQGPYNEQFF
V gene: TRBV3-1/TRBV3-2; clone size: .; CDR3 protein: CASDLAGGADTQYF
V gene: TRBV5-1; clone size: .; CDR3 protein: CASSLGQGQPQHF
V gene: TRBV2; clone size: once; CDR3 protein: CASSTRQGLGTEAFF
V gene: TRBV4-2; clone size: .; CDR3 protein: CASSQRTGFYNEQFF
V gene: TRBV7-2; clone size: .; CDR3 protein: CASSLIASGWDEQFF
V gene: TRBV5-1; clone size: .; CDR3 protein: CASTLAGGTGELFF
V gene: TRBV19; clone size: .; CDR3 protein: CASNRGATGELFF
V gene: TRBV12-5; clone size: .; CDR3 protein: CASGLEPRYEQYF
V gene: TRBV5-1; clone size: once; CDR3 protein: CASSGGLAGVGNEQFF
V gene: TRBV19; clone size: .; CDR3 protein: CASSETATISGANVLTF
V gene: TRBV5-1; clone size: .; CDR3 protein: CASSSSRGRTTEAFF
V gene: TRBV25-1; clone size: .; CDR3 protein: CASSVTGLAGNTIYF
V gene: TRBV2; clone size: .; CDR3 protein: CASSGLQGRHLIGSPLHF
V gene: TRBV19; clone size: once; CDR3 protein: CASSIGPEVYGYTF
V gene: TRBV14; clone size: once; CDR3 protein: CASSLQGRGNQPQHF
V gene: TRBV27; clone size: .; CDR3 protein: CASRSWDRGNEKLFF
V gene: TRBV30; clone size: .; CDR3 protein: CACIPWEGLVMRGYTF
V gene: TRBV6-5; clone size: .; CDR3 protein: CAIQGNTGELFF
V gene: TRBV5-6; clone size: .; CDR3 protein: CASARGTVTYEQYF